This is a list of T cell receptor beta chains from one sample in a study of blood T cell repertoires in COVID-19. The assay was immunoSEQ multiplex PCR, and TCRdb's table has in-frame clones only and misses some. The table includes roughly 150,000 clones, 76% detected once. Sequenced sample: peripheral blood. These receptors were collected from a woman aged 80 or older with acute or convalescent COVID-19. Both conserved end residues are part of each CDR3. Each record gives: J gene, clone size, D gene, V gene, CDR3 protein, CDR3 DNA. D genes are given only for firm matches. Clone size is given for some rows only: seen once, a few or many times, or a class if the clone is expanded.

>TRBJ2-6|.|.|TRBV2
CASSSAEGVSGANVLTF
TGTGCCAGCAGTTCGGCTGAAGGGGTATCCGGGGCCAACGTCCTGACTTTC
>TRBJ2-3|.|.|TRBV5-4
CASSLSIGTDTQYF
TGTGCCAGCAGCTTGTCAATTGGCACAGATACGCAGTATTTT
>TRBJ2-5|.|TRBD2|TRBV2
CASSRMLAGGRETQYF
TGTGCCAGCAGCCGGATGTTAGCGGGAGGGAGAGAGACCCAGTACTTC
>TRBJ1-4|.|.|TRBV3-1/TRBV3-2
CASSLRATNEKLFF
TGTGCCAGCAGCCTCAGGGCAACTAATGAAAAACTGTTTTTT
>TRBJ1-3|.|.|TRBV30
CAWSDKLRGSSGNTIYF
TGTGCCTGGAGTGACAAGTTAAGGGGAAGCTCTGGAAACACCATATATTTT
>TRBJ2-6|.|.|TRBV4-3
CASSQNYEVFSGANVLTF
TGCGCCAGCAGCCAAAATTACGAGGTTTTCTCTGGGGCCAACGTCCTGACTTTC
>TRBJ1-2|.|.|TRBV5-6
CASSFLGAVYYGYTF
TGTGCCAGCAGCTTTTTAGGGGCGGTTTACTATGGCTACACCTTC
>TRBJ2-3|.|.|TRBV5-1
CASSLVAGADTQYF
TGCGCCAGCAGCTTGGTTGCAGGGGCAGATACGCAGTATTTT
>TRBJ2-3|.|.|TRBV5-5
CASSSWQADTQYF
TGTGCCAGCAGTTCTTGGCAAGCAGATACGCAGTATTTT
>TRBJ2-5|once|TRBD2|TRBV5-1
CASSWGGQETQYF
TGCGCCAGCAGCTGGGGGGGCCAAGAGACCCAGTACTTC
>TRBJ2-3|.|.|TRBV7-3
CASSLRGGTDTQYF
TGTGCCAGCAGCCTGCGCGGGGGCACAGATACGCAGTATTTT
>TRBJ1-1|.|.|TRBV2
CASCKGGALTRSTEAFF
TGTGCCAGCTGTAAAGGAGGAGCACTCACGAGGAGCACTGAAGCTTTCTTT
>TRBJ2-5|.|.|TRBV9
CASSVGPQGGETQYF
TGTGCCAGCAGCGTAGGGCCCCAGGGAGGAGAGACCCAGTACTTC
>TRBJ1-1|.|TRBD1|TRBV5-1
CASSLWTGRNTEAFF
TGCGCCAGCAGCTTGTGGACAGGACGGAACACTGAAGCTTTCTTT
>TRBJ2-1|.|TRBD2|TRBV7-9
CASSPQSSGDSSYNEQFF
TGTGCCAGCAGCCCACAATCAAGCGGGGATAGCTCCTACAATGAGCAGTTCTTC
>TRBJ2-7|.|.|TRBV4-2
CASSQENSNEQYF
TGTGCCAGCAGCCAAGAAAATAGTAACGAGCAGTACTTC
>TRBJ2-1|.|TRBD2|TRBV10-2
CASSESAGVTLYEQFF
TGCGCCAGCAGTGAATCAGCGGGAGTTACCTTGTATGAGCAGTTCTTC
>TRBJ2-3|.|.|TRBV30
CAWSLSSTDTQYF
TGTGCCTGGAGTCTAAGTAGCACAGATACGCAGTATTTT
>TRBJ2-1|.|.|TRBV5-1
CASSLEPYNEQFF
TGCGCCAGCAGCTTGGAGCCCTACAATGAGCAGTTCTTC
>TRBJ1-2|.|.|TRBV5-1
CASSLDGGDYTF
TGCGCCAGCAGCTTGGATGGAGGGGACTACACCTTC
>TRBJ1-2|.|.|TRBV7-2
CASSLQANYGYTF
TGTGCCAGCAGCTTACAAGCAAACTATGGCTACACCTTC
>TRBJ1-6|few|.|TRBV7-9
CASSLPQGGSPLHF
TGTGCCAGCAGCTTACCACAGGGTGGTTCACCCCTCCACTTT
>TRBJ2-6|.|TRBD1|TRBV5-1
CASSLWDRDRAGANVLTF
TGCGCCAGCAGCTTGTGGGACAGGGATCGGGCTGGGGCCAACGTCCTGACTTTC
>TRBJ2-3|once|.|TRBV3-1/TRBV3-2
CASSPRGASSTDTQYF
TGTGCCAGCAGCCCCAGGGGGGCCTCTAGCACAGATACGCAGTATTTT
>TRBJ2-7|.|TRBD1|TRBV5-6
CASSRQGLAEQYF
TGTGCCAGCAGCAGACAGGGCCTGGCCGAGCAGTACTTC
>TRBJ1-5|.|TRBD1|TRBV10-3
CAIGGTDSNQPQHF
TGTGCCATCGGGGGGACAGATAGCAATCAGCCCCAGCATTTT
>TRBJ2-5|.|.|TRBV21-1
CASIHLGQPPEETQYF
TGTGCCAGCATCCATTTAGGACAGCCCCCAGAAGAGACCCAGTACTTC
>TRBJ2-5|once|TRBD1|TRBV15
CATSRDKAQGVETQYF
TGTGCCACCAGCAGAGATAAGGCACAGGGGGTGGAGACCCAGTACTTC
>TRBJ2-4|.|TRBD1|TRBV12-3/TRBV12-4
CASRLTGTGIQYF
TGTGCCAGCCGGTTGACAGGGACGGGCATTCAGTACTTC
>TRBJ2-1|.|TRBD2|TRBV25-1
CASGTSGRYNEQFF
TGTGCCAGCGGGACTAGCGGGAGGTACAATGAGCAGTTCTTC
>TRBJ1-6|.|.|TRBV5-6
CASSLGQYNSPLHF
TGTGCCAGCAGCTTGGGACAGTATAATTCACCCCTCCACTTT